The clone carrying this TCR beta chain was picked up a small number of times. Antigen unknown. The sample, approximately 11 milliliters of peripheral blood, was drawn from each donor. Primed by a sample-barcoded 5' primer and a J-beta primer mix, a second PCR proceeded for about 7 to 12 cycles. TCRdb re-called the 5' RACE reads through MiXCR, storing one row per CDR3 protein. The table lists 1.5 million to 2 million distinct CDR3 sequences, just under 50% of them singletons. The CDR3 extends over 17 amino acids. After removal of 0 bases from V and 4 bases from J, the junction contained 10 bases not matched to a gene. CDR1 LNHNV and CDR2 YYDKDF come from the germline V gene (reference sequence). The data belong to a study of blood T cells in healthy people across ages. Study-wide results and limits: It was the long-lived donors that had more naive CD4+ cells and higher diversity than aged donors.

The chain uses TRBV15 and TRBJ1-2, with 8 bases identical to TRBD1. This receptor was taken from a woman aged 35 to 49 in good health. Sequenced input: blood. This CDR3 is CATSREGQGALGYGYTF. The CDR3 DNA sequence: TGTGCCACCAGCAGAGAGGGTCAGGGGGCGCTGGGCTATGGCTACACCTTC.